Below, one T cell receptor beta chain is given with its context. This clonotype was counted ten times or more. No antigen is known for it. The germline gene is not matched at one end of the junction; a read error may be the cause. The protocol used for the library was 5' RACE. The sample was run on an Illumina HiSeq 2000. Template switching introduced a universal primer binding site; the final cDNA contained a unique molecular identifier, enabling accurate counting of TCR cDNA molecules. Specific primers in the conserved constant-segment region were used to synthesize first-strand cDNA for TCR alpha and beta chains. To control for contamination, every cDNA library was double barcoded, receiving both a SMART-Mk sample barcode and Illumina barcodes. Two successive PCR steps introduced TruSeq adapter sequences along with Illumina sample barcodes. The Illumina HiSeq platform was used with custom primers to sequence TCR alpha and beta cDNA libraries. The authors processed their data as follows. MiGEC was used to process raw reads and extract unique molecular identifiers, and MiXCR was used to find CDR3 positions. Recombination models were inferred per individual with the repgenHMM and IGoR tools using an EM algorithm. Shared clonotypes were analyzed with the tcR package in R, and sharing was normalized by the product of cloneset sizes. Out-of-frame nonproductive sequences were analyzed to study raw recombination free of thymic and clonal selection effects. TCRdb reran the public reads through fastp at Q25 and MiXCR, keeping productive beta chains. Under each unique CDR3 protein, matching rows form one entry showing the most common genes and DNA. These V and J calls are TCRdb output, not the study's own analysis. This sample gives about 430,000 distinct CDR3 sequences in total; about a fifth of them show up just once. The top ten constitute approximately 12% of the sample.

The germline V gene sets CDR1 to SGHRS and CDR2 to YFSETQ. From cysteine to phenylalanine, the CDR3 is 12 amino acids long. The CDR3 DNA has 36 bases and is translated from base 1. Every donor was a healthy Caucasian. Three unrelated non-twin adults were also sequenced: a male aged 18 to 29, a male aged 50 to 60 and a female aged 50 to 60. Miltenyi CD45RO+ enrichment and human naive T-cell isolation kits were used to isolate memory (CD45RO+) and naive T cells from PBMC. This entry is derived from a study of identical twins (dated by TCRdb to between 2015 and 2016). Context from the whole study: To test whether fetal clonotypes persist, this study deep-sequenced TCR alpha and beta repertoires from monozygotic twins, from unrelated adults of various ages, and from cord blood. Replicate twin experiments were performed at different times using different library preparation protocols to rule out contamination.

Overall results and qualifications from the work: Because the same donors could not be followed over many years, the conclusions depended on cross-sectional statistical analysis. Invariant T cells such as MAIT and iNKT could partly confound zero-insertion analyses, although diverse VJ usage argued against such confounding for most clonotypes. Out-of-frame TCR alpha sharing in monozygotic twins was systematically underestimated by recombination models, whereas sharing between unrelated individuals was in agreement with the recombination models. Compared with coincidental sharing between unrelated individuals, an excess of low generation-probability sequences was observed among out-of-frame TCR alpha sequences shared between twins. Excess twin sharing in beta out-of-frame sequences was weaker because fewer shared sequences lowered the signal-to-noise ratio. Fewer insertions were carried by abundant cord blood beta clonotypes; a weaker similar trend was observed in young adult naive repertoires, while no such trend was observed in memory repertoires.

The sequence was collected from a man in his forties or fifties in good health. The sequencing sample was made of naive T cells sorted from blood. The sample's cell subset or site label, in plain terms: cells isolated with a human naive T-cell isolation kit. The rearranged chain carries TRBV5-1 and TRBJ2-1; TRBD1 is a possible D gene, resting on 6 matching bases. The CDR3 amino acid sequence is: CASSLQGNEQFF. The bases are TGTGCCAGCAGCTTACAGGGCAATGAGCAGTTCTTC.